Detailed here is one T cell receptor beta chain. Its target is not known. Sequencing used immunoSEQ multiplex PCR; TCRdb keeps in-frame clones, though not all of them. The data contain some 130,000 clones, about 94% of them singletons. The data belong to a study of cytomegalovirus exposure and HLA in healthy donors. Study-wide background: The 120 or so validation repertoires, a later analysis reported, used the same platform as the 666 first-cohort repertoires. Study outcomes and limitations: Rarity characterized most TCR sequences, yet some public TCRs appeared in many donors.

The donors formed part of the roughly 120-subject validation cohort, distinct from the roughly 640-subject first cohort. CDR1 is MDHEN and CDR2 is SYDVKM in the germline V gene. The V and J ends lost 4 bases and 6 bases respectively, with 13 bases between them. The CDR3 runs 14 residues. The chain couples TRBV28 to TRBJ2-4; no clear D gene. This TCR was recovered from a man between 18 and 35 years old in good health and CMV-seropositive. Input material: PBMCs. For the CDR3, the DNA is TGTGCCAGCAGTTACTGGAGCAACGGAAACATTCAGTACTTC. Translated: CASSYWSNGNIQYF.